The entry below describes one T cell receptor (beta chain). This entry is derived from a study of shared clonotypes between healthy human individuals. As for the study in general: For every donor, three CD4 naive, three CD4 memory, two CD8 naive and one CD8 memory plates were used.

Trimming took 3 bases from V and 6 from J; bases not matched to a gene: 7. In germline, CDR1 is SGHNT, CDR2 YYREEE (reference sequence). The CDR3 is 16 residues long. Measured with immunoSEQ multiplex PCR; TCRdb has only the in-frame clones, and not every one. The data show under 1,900,000 clones, about 98.5% seen once. The TCR was taken from a man under 40 in good health. The V call is TRBV5-4, the J call TRBJ2-1, with 12 bases fitting TRBD2. Sample: naive CD4+ T cells sorted from blood. Stated subset: CD45RA+ positively selected. This chain's CDR3 is CASSSSSGRVVNEQFF. CDR3 sequence (DNA): TGTGCCAGCAGCTCCTCTAGCGGGAGGGTAGTCAATGAGCAGTTCTTC. Full variable domain (rest looked up from reference TRBV5-4 and TRBJ2-1): ETGVTQSPTHLIKTRGQQVTLRCSSQSGHNTVSWYQQALGQGPQFIFQYYREEENGRGNFPPRFSGLQFPNYSSELNVNALELDDSALYLCASSSSSGRVVNEQFFGPGTRLTVL.